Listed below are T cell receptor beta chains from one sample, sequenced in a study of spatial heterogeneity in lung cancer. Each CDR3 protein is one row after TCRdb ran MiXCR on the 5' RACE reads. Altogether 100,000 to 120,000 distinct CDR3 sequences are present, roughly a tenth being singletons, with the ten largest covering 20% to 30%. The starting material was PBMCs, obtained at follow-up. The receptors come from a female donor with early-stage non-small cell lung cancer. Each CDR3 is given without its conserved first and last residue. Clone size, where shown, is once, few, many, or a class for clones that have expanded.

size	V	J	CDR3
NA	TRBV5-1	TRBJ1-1	ASHRALNTEAF
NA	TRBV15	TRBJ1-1	ATSRGGGGTEAF
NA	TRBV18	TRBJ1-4	ASSPDRVRGTTNEKLF
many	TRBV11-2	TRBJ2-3	ASSLGTSGMNTQY
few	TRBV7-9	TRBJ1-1	ASSLGKADTEAF
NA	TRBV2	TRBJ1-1	ASSGALANTEAF
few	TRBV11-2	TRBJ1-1	ASSSRKAF
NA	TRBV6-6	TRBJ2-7	ASSYFGTSGSYEQY
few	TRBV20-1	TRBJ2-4	SARSLAGDLQKVKNIQY
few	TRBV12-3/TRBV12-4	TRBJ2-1	ASSPVLAGNGHEQF
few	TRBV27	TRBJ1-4	ASSSGRASNEKLF
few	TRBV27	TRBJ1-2	ASSTRQGAAGYT
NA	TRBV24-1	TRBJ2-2	ANSDSWGAPLF
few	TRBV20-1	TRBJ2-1	SARGGAYNEQF
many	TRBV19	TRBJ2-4	ASRGRTSGLRIAKNIQY
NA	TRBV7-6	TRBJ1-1	ASSSRTGVNTEAF
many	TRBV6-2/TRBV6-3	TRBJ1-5	ASSLTGGGNQPQH